A single TCR beta chain is shown here with its context. The sample originates from a study of post-analysis software for immune sequencing data. Unique-molecular-identifier-tagged TCR beta cDNA libraries were used. TCRdb used MiXCR to reprocess the PCR reads, holding one entry per CDR3 protein. The table lists approximately 250,000 distinct CDR3 sequences, 30% to 45% of them singletons, with roughly 4.8% in the top ten. Sequenced input: blood. The source is a girl aged 10-17 years with multiple sclerosis.

CDR3 region: CASWLAGSPYNEQFF. CDR3 DNA: TGTGCCAGCTGGCTCGCGGGGAGCCCCTACAATGAGCAGTTCTTC. The rearrangement links TRBV7-2 to TRBJ2-1; D might be TRBD2 (6 bases). Between the trimmed V and J ends, which lost 8 bases and 2 bases, there was a span of 16 bases. This CDR3 has 15 residues. Germline assignment: CDR1 SGHTA and CDR2 FQGNSA.